This TCR beta chain was found in a study of cytomegalovirus exposure and HLA in healthy donors. In the study overall: The roughly 700 first-cohort repertoires and the 120 or so validation repertoires shared the same platform, a later analysis reported.

This table comes from immunoSEQ multiplex PCR, and its TCRdb copy is limited to in-frame clones, with some not included. The data hold 130,000 to 150,000 clones, with 80% to 90% observed a single time. Germline values: CDR1 SEHNR, CDR2 FQNEAQ (reference sequence). V was pared by 5 bases and J by 0 bases, with 13 bases between. The CDR3 length is 15 residues. The chain links TRBV7-9 to TRBJ1-1, with D possibly matching TRBD1 (6 bases). This TCR was recovered from a woman younger than 30 in good health and CMV-seropositive. Material for sequencing was PBMCs. The chain's CDR3 is CASSPGVGMNTEAFF. The CDR3 DNA follows: TGTGCCAGCAGCCCAGGGGTAGGGATGAACACTGAAGCTTTCTTT.